The 5 T cell receptor beta chains below all came from one sample that was sequenced in a study of T-cell memory formation after mild COVID-19. TCRdb re-called the 5' RACE reads through MiXCR, storing one row per CDR3 protein. The sample consists of 170,000 or so distinct CDR3 sequences, about a fifth of them appearing once. The sample was PBMCs or a T cell subset sorted from them (not recorded which). These receptors originate from an adult woman who had mild COVID-19 (a few samples of this study predate the infection). Cell type and time point are not known.

This chain links TRBV15 with TRBJ2-7; tentative D call: TRBD2 (7 bases). Looked up from germline, CDR1 is LNHNV and CDR2 is YYDKDF (reference sequence). The CDR3 extends over 18 amino acids. The V and J ends lost 3 bases and 2 bases respectively, with 23 bases between them. In DNA form, the CDR3 reads TGTGCCACCAGCAGGGCTCTGCTCGAGGGGGGGTACACCTACGAGCAGTACTTC. Translating it yields CATSRALLEGGYTYEQYF.

This clonotype has more than one count but fewer than ten. This chain connects TRBV7-9 to TRBJ1-6; D is unresolved. Germline CDR1 reads SEHNR; CDR2 reads FQNEAQ (reference sequence). Trimming left V 3 bases short and J 11 bases short, with 14 bases between. CDR3 length equals 14 residues. CDR3 residues: CASSFADSITPLHF. The CDR3 DNA reads as TGTGCCAGCAGCTTTGCCGACTCGATAACACCCCTCCACTTT.

This clonotype has a handful of counts. V usage is TRBV7-9 and J usage is TRBJ2-3; possibly TRBD2 for D (7 bases). Trimming shortened V by 4 bases and J by 2 bases, and 10 bases separated the two germline ends. The germline V gene has CDR1 SEHNR and CDR2 FQNEAQ (reference sequence). CDR3 length equals 14 residues. The CDR3 protein is CASSYGGPTDTQYF. CDR3 bases: TGTGCCAGCAGCTACGGGGGGCCCACAGATACGCAGTATTTT.

The chain uses TRBV7-9 and TRBJ2-3, with D possibly matching TRBD1 (5 bases). The ends were cut back, 4 bases at V and 0 bases at J, with 20 bases in the middle. Looked up from germline, CDR1 is SEHNR and CDR2 is FQNEAQ (reference sequence). This CDR3 is 18 amino acids long. The CDR3 DNA reads as TGTGCCAGCAGCTCCCCGACAGCAACCATAACTAGCACAGATACGCAGTATTTT. Translation: CASSSPTATITSTDTQYF. The whole variable domain, filled in from reference TRBV7-9 and TRBJ2-3, reads DTGVSQNPRHKITKRGQNVTFRCDPISEHNRLYWYRQTLGQGPEFLTYFQNEAQLEKSRLLSDRFSAERPKGSFSTLEIQRTEQGDSAMYLCASSSPTATITSTDTQYFGPGTRLTVL.

Only a few counts were recorded for this clonotype. The chain recombines TRBV9 with TRBJ2-3; 15 positions agree with TRBD2. J lost 5 bases, V lost 3 bases, and 4 bases had no gene match. This CDR3 comprises 16 residues. Germline CDR1 SGDLS, CDR2 YYNGEE. The CDR3 here is CASSAGLAGGRDTQYF. The CDR3, as DNA: TGTGCCAGCAGCGCAGGACTAGCGGGGGGGAGAGATACGCAGTATTTT. The variable domain in full, completed from reference TRBV9 and TRBJ2-3, reads DSGVTQTPKHLITATGQRVTLRCSPRSGDLSVYWYQQSLDQGLQFLIQYYNGEERAKGNILERFSAQQFPDLHSELNLSSLELGDSALYFCASSAGLAGGRDTQYFGPGTRLTVL.